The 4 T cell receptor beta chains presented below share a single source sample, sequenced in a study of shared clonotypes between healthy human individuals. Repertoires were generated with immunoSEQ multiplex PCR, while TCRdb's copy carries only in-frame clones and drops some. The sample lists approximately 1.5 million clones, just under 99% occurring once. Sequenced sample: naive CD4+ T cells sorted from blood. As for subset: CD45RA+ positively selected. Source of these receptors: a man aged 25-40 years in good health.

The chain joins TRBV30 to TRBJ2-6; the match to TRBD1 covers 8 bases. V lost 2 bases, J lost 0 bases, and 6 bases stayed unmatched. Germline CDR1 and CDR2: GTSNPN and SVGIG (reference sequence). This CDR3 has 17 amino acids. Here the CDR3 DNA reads TGTGCCTGGAGTCCGACAGGGGCCATCTCTGGGGCCAACGTCCTGACTTTC. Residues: CAWSPTGAISGANVLTF.

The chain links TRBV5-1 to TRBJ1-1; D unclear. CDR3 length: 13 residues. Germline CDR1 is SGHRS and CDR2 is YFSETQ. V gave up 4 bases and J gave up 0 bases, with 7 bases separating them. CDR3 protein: CASSPQMNTEAFF. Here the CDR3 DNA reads TGCGCCAGCAGCCCACAGATGAACACTGAAGCTTTCTTT.

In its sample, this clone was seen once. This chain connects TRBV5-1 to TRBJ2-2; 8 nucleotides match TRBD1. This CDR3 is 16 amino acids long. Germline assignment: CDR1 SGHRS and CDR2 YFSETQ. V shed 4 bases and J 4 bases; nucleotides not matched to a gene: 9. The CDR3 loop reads CASSSAGGAGTGELFF. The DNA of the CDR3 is TGCGCCAGCAGCAGTGCAGGGGGCGCGGGCACCGGGGAGCTGTTTTTT.

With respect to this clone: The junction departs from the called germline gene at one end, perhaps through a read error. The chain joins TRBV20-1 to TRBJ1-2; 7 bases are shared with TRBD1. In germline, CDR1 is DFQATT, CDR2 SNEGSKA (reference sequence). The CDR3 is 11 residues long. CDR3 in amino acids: CSDSVPGQLLF. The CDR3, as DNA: TGCAGTGACTCGGTACCGGGACAGCTCCTCTTC.